Following are 8 T cell receptor beta chains from one sample sequenced in a study of early T cells in non-severe SARS-CoV-2 infection. TCRdb reprocessed the 5' RACE reads via MiXCR and lists one record per CDR3 protein. The sample has tens of thousands of distinct CDR3 sequences; around 9% are singletons. The sample consisted of whole blood. The receptors here all came from an adult who was a healthcare worker with PCR-confirmed SARS-CoV-2 infection or an uninfected control (not recorded which).

This clonotype was counted at least ten times. The J gene is TRBJ1-1, the V gene TRBV6-5, with D perhaps matching TRBD1 (5 bases). The CDR3 totals 13 residues. V lost 2 bases, J lost 4 bases, and 8 bases lay in between. Germline V gene data show CDR1 as MNHEY and CDR2 as SVGAGI. The CDR3 DNA reads as TGTGCCAGCAGTTACAGGGGAGGCACTGAAGCTTTCTTT. This codes for CASSYRGGTEAFF.

This clonotype was seen repeatedly, ten times or more. The rearrangement links TRBV9 to TRBJ2-7, with a weak D call TRBD1 (5 bases). CDR1 SGDLS and CDR2 YYNGEE come from the germline V gene. Trimming stripped 4 bases from V and 2 bases from J, with 19 bases between. The CDR3 has 16 residues. The chain's CDR3 is CASSLSGHSTTYEQYF. DNA for the CDR3: TGTGCCAGCAGCCTTTCCGGACACTCGACCACCTACGAGCAGTACTTC.

The rearrangement links TRBV9 to TRBJ1-5; D is uncertain. V lost 0 bases and J lost 2, with 6 bases in between. CDR3 length equals 14 residues. In germline, CDR1 is SGDLS, CDR2 YYNGEE. The CDR3 spells CASSVGTGNQPQHF. The CDR3 DNA reads as TGTGCCAGCAGCGTAGGGACGGGCAATCAGCCCCAGCATTTT.

At least ten counts were recorded for this clonotype. The J gene is TRBJ2-7, the V gene TRBV7-2; D gene uncertain. Germline values: CDR1 SGHTA, CDR2 FQGNSA. V was pared by 5 bases and J by 2 bases, with 7 bases between. The CDR3 sequence is 12 residues long. In DNA form, the CDR3 reads TGTGCCAGCAGCCCCGATACCTACGAGCAGTACTTC. Its protein is CASSPDTYEQYF.

This clonotype was detected a few times. The chain employs TRBV15 and TRBJ2-3, with 8 bases aligning to TRBD1. The CDR3 extends over 16 amino acids. The germline V gene has CDR1 LNHNV and CDR2 YYDKDF (reference sequence). V lost 5 bases to trimming and J lost 0 bases; unmatched junction nucleotides: 7. CDR3 sequence: CATSYRTGRSTDTQYF. CDR3 in DNA: TGTGCCACCAGCTACCGGACAGGGAGAAGCACAGATACGCAGTATTTT.

The sample holds many counts of this clonotype. V usage is TRBV5-1 and J usage is TRBJ2-1; 12 bases agree with TRBD2. Germline V gene lookup returns CDR1 SGHRS and CDR2 YFSETQ. The CDR3 covers 16 residues. After removal of 3 bases from V and 8 bases from J, the junction contained 9 bases not matched to a gene. This CDR3 reads CASSSRLAGAEDEQFF. The CDR3 DNA reads as TGCGCCAGCAGCTCCCGACTAGCGGGAGCCGAAGATGAGCAGTTCTTC.

The chain uses TRBV7-2 and TRBJ2-5; D gene uncertain. Per germline, CDR1 SGHTA and CDR2 FQGNSA. V was trimmed by 5 bases and J by 1 base, leaving 11 bases between them. The CDR3 spans 14 residues. The CDR3 sequence is CASSPRWGQETQYF. The CDR3 bases are TGTGCCAGCAGCCCGCGCTGGGGCCAAGAGACCCAGTACTTC.

In this sample, this clonotype turned up many times. The chain uses TRBV20-1 and TRBJ2-7; TRBD2 might be the D (7 bases). Per the germline V gene, CDR1 is DFQATT and CDR2 is SNEGSKA (reference sequence). Trimming took off 6 bases at V and 7 bases at J, with 22 bases between the two ends. CDR3 size: 14 residues. For the CDR3, the DNA is TGCAGTGCCTGGGTGGACAGCGGGATAGAAGAGCAGTACTTC. Translated: CSAWVDSGIEEQYF.